Below, 12 T cell receptor beta chains from the same sample are listed, as sequenced in a study of PD-L1 blockade in urothelial cancer. Sequenced by immunoSEQ multiplex PCR; TCRdb stores in-frame clones only, minus some. Of some 76,000 clones in the sample, about 88% were seen once. Sequencing was performed on PBMCs, taken around atezolizumab (anti-PD-L1) treatment. The receptors come from a man aged 60 to 75 with urothelial cancer.

This chain links TRBV10-2 with TRBJ2-7, with 8 bases that match TRBD2. Trimming took 2 bases from V and 1 from J; bases not matched to a gene: 4. The CDR3 consists of 15 residues. The V gene's germline CDR1 is WSHSY and CDR2 SAAADI. The CDR3 DNA reads as TGCGCCAGCAGTGAGCCGGGACTAGGGTCCTACGAGCAGTACTTC. Translated: CASSEPGLGSYEQYF.

The chain joins TRBV11-3 to TRBJ2-3; 10 nucleotides align to TRBD1. CDR3 length: 16 amino acids. The germline V gene has CDR1 SGHNT and CDR2 YENEEA. With 0 bases clipped from V and 4 bases from J, the junction kept 4 bases outside the gene matches. The CDR3 is CASSLETGGTADTQYF. In nucleotides, the CDR3 is TGTGCCAGCAGCTTAGAGACAGGGGGCACGGCAGATACGCAGTATTTT.

The chain has TRBV9 and TRBJ2-1, with TRBD2 matching 9 bases. V shed 3 bases, J shed 4 bases, and the junction held 5 bases outside the gene matches. The germline V gene encodes CDR1 SGDLS and CDR2 YYNGEE. The CDR3 runs to 15 residues. CDR3 loop: CASSGLAGVYNEQFF. The CDR3 DNA reads as TGTGCCAGCAGCGGATTAGCGGGAGTTTACAATGAGCAGTTCTTC.

This rearrangement joins TRBV4-1 to TRBJ2-3, with 15 bases identical to TRBD2. Germline CDR1 reads MGHRA; CDR2 reads YSYEKL. The CDR3 totals 17 residues. V shed 4 bases, J shed 5 bases, and the junction held 7 bases outside the gene matches. For the CDR3, the DNA is TGCGCCAGCAGCCTCCGGACTAGCGGGGGGGGAGGAGATACGCAGTATTTT. Residues: CASSLRTSGGGGDTQYF.

This clone has just one count. V is TRBV10-1 and J is TRBJ2-3; a possible D gene is TRBD1 (6 bases). The CDR3 totals 13 residues. The V and J ends lost 5 bases and 2 bases respectively, with 8 bases between them. Germline V gives CDR1 WNHNN, CDR2 SYGVQD (reference sequence). In DNA, the CDR3 is TGCGCCAGCAGTCGGACAGTCACAGATACGCAGTATTTT. Its protein product is CASSRTVTDTQYF.

This chain connects TRBV18 to TRBJ2-3, with D unclear. Germline loops: CDR1 KGHSH, CDR2 LQKENI. The length of the CDR3 is 17 residues. The ends were cut back, 3 bases at V and 0 bases at J, with 16 bases in the middle. CDR3 in DNA: TGTGCCAGCTCACCTCCTCGAGTAGAATCTAGCACAGATACGCAGTATTTT. It is translated as CASSPPRVESSTDTQYF.

The genes are TRBV4-1 and TRBJ2-3; 7 nucleotides line up with TRBD2. V lost 4 bases and J lost 4; bases outside the gene matches: 5. CDR3 length equals 14 residues. The germline V gene has CDR1 MGHRA and CDR2 YSYEKL. CDR3 DNA sequence: TGCGCCAGCAGCCTCACCGCGGGGGCAGATACGCAGTATTTT. Residues: CASSLTAGADTQYF.

The chain has TRBV7-6 and TRBJ2-3; the match to TRBD2 covers 11 bases. The V and J ends lost 5 bases and 7 bases, in that order; junction bases with no gene match: 8. Germline CDR1 is SGHVS and CDR2 is FNYEAQ. The CDR3 has 15 amino acids. The CDR3 coding sequence is TGTGCCAGCAGCCCATACGGGACTAGCGGTTATACGCAGTATTTT. Translating it yields CASSPYGTSGYTQYF.

The chain links TRBV11-2 to TRBJ1-5, with 8 bases identical to TRBD1. Germline CDR1 and CDR2: SGHAT and FQNNGV. Germline trimming cut 5 bases from V and 1 base from J; bases unmatched to any gene: 1. This CDR3 contains 14 residues. DNA for the CDR3: TGTGCCAGCAGCCGACAGGGGAGCAATCAGCCCCAGCATTTT. As protein: CASSRQGSNQPQHF.

This clone turned up a few times. The rearrangement links TRBV6-1 to TRBJ1-1, with unresolved D. The V end lost 0 bases, the J end lost 2 bases, and 4 bases lay between the germline ends. The CDR3 totals 13 residues. Germline lookup yields CDR1 MNHNS and CDR2 SASEGT. CDR3 DNA sequence: TGTGCCAGCAGTGAAGCTAGCAACACTGAAGCTTTCTTT. Amino acids: CASSEASNTEAFF.

This chain uses TRBV30 with TRBJ2-6, with 7 bases identical to TRBD1. Unmatched junction bases numbered 2, after V lost 4 bases and J lost 2 bases. CDR1 GTSNPN and CDR2 SVGIG come from the germline V gene (reference sequence). The CDR3 spans 14 residues. CDR3 in DNA: TGTGCCTGGACCACAGGGGCTGGGGCCAACGTCCTGACTTTC. Its translation: CAWTTGAGANVLTF. Looking up the rest from reference TRBV30 and TRBJ2-6 gives the full variable domain: SQTIHQWPATLVQPVGSPLSLECTVEGTSNPNLYWYRQAAGRGLQLLFYSVGIGQISSEVPQNLSASRPQDRQFILSSKKLLLSDSGFYLCAWTTGAGANVLTFGAGSRLTVL.

The chain is built from TRBV5-1 and TRBJ2-2; tentatively, D is TRBD2 (7 bases). V shed 4 bases and J shed 5 bases, with 18 bases lying between them. This CDR3 is 16 amino acids long. Germline CDR1 SGHRS, CDR2 YFSETQ. CDR3 residues: CASSLSRGGQTGELFF. CDR3 DNA: TGCGCCAGCAGCCTGTCGAGGGGGGGCCAGACCGGGGAGCTGTTTTTT.